This T cell receptor (beta chain) was retrieved from a study of monozygotic twins with cystic fibrosis. Sequencing was performed with immunoSEQ multiplex PCR; in TCRdb, only in-frame clones are kept and a portion is missing. The data show about 36,000 clones, approximately 84% seen once. The germline V gene has CDR1 LNHNV and CDR2 YYDKDF (reference sequence). The V and J ends lost 2 bases and 3 bases respectively, with 17 bases between them. The CDR3 spans 17 residues. Material: blood. The V and J genes are TRBV15 and TRBJ2-1, with a possible D match to TRBD2 (5 bases). This sequence was found in a girl aged 2-10 years with cystic fibrosis. The CDR3 is CATSRTLLEVNYNEQFF. The CDR3 nucleotides are TGTGCCACCAGCAGAACCTTACTAGAGGTCAACTACAATGAGCAGTTCTTC.